The 5 T cell receptor beta chains listed next were all sequenced from one sample in a study of shared clonotypes between healthy human individuals. TCRdb's copy holds only in-frame clones and misses some; the assay was immunoSEQ multiplex PCR. Seen here are 600,000 to 800,000 clones, 55% to 75% observed once, and the top ten hold approximately 2%. Sequencing was performed on memory CD4+ T cells sorted from blood. Subset here: CD45RA-negative fraction. The receptor source for this set is a woman aged 25 to 39 in good health.

The chain links TRBV19 to TRBJ1-3; D gene unclear. CDR3 length: 16 amino acids. V lost 4 bases, J lost 7 bases, and 20 bases lay in between. Germline assignment: CDR1 LNHDA and CDR2 SQIVND (reference sequence). This chain's CDR3 is CASSNGRTAIKNTIYF. In DNA form, the CDR3 reads TGTGCCAGTAGTAATGGGAGAACAGCGATAAAGAACACCATATATTTT.

V is TRBV6-1 and J is TRBJ2-7; 10 bases match TRBD1. Per germline, CDR1 MNHNS and CDR2 SASEGT. Unmatched junction bases numbered 6, after V lost 0 bases and J lost 7 bases. The CDR3 contains 15 residues. The CDR3 coding sequence is TGTGCCAGCAGTGAAGCTAGGACAGGGGGGTGGGAGCAGTACTTC. This codes for CASSEARTGGWEQYF.

The chain couples TRBV27 to TRBJ2-1; 7 positions match TRBD2. V gave up 5 bases and J gave up 4 bases; unmatched junction bases: 11. The CDR3 is 16 residues long. Germline V gene data show CDR1 as MNHEY and CDR2 as SMNVEV (reference sequence). CDR3 sequence reads: CASSPHGQRGYNEQFF. The DNA of the CDR3 is TGTGCCAGCAGTCCGCACGGCCAGCGGGGTTACAATGAGCAGTTCTTC.

The chain employs TRBV11-3 and TRBJ2-1; 8 bases line up with TRBD1. Germline V gene sequence: CDR1 SGHNT, CDR2 YENEEA. CDR3 length: 13 amino acids. V trimming: 1 base; J trimming: 10 bases; junction bases outside the gene matches: 3. CDR3 loop: CASSLGTGREQFF. In DNA, the CDR3 is TGTGCCAGCAGCTTAGGGACAGGGCGGGAGCAGTTCTTC. Drawing the rest from reference TRBV11-3 and TRBJ2-1, the complete variable domain is EAGVVQSPRYKIIEKKQPVAFWCNPISGHNTLYWYLQNLGQGPELLIRYENEEAVDDSQLPKDRFSAERLKGVDSTLKIQPAELGDSAVYLCASSLGTGREQFFGPGTRLTVL.

The chain carries TRBV29-1 and TRBJ2-5; 7 bases fit TRBD1. In germline, CDR1 is SQVTM, CDR2 ANQGSEA. The CDR3 has 14 amino acids. V dropped 4 bases and J dropped 4; count of bases not matched to a gene: 9. CDR3 sequence reads: CSVVNDRAGETQYF. Here the CDR3 DNA reads TGCAGCGTTGTGAACGACAGGGCCGGAGAGACCCAGTACTTC.